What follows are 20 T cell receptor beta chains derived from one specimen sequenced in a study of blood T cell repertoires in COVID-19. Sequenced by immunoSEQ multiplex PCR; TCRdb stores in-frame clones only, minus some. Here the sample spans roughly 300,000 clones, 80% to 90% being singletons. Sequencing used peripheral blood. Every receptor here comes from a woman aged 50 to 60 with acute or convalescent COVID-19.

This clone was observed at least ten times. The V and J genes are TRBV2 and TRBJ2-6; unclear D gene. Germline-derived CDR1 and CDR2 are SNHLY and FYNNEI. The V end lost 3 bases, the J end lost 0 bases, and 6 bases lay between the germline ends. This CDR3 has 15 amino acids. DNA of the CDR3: TGTGCCAGCAGTGAGGGCATCTCTGGGGCCAACGTCCTGACTTTC. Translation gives CASSEGISGANVLTF.

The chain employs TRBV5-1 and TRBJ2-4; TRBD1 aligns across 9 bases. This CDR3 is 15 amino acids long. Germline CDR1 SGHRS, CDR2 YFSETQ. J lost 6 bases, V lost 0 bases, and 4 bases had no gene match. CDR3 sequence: CASSLAGTGSNIQYF. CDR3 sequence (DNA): TGCGCCAGCAGCTTGGCGGGGACAGGGTCAAACATTCAGTACTTC. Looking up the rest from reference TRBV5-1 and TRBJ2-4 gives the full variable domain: KAGVTQTPRYLIKTRGQQVTLSCSPISGHRSVSWYQQTPGQGLQFLFEYFSETQRNKGNFPGRFSGRQFSNSRSEMNVSTLELGDSALYLCASSLAGTGSNIQYFGAGTRLSVL.

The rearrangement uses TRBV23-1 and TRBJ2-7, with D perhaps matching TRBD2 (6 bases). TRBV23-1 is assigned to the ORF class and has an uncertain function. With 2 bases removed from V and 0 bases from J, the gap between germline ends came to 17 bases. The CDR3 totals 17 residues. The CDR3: CASSQPPPRGYSYEQYV. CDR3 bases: TGCGCCAGCAGTCAACCCCCCCCACGGGGGTACTCCTACGAGCAGTACGTC.

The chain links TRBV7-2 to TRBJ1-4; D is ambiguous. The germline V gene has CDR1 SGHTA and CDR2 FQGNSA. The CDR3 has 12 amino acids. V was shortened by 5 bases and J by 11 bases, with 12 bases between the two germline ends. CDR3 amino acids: CASSLGRRKLFF. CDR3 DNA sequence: TGTGCCAGCAGCCTAGGACGGCGGAAACTGTTTTTT.

DNA of the CDR3: TGTGCCTCCCAAGCGGGGCACACGCGGAGCAATGAGCAGTTCTTC. Amino acid sequence: CASQAGHTRSNEQFF. The chain employs TRBV2 and TRBJ2-1; 7 bases are a match to TRBD2. Trimming removed 11 bases from V and 6 bases from J; junction bases left unmatched: 16. The CDR3 runs to 15 residues. Looked up from germline, CDR1 is SNHLY and CDR2 is FYNNEI.

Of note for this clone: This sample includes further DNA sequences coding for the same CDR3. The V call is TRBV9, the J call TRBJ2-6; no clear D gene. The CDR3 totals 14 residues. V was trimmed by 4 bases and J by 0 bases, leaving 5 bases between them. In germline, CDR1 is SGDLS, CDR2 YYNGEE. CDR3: CASSLYSGANVLTF. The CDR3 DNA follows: TGTGCCAGCAGCCTATACTCTGGGGCCAACGTCCTGACTTTC.

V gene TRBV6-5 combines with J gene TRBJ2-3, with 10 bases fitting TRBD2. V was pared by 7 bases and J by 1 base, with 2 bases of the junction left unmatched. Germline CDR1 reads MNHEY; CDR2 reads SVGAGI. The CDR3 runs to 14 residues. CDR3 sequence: CASIGTSGTDTQYF. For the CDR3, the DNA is TGTGCCAGCATCGGGACTAGCGGCACAGATACGCAGTATTTT.

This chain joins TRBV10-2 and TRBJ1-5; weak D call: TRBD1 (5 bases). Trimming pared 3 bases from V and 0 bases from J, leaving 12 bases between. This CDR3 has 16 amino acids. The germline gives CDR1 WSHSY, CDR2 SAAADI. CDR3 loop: CASSDRQLYSNQPQHF. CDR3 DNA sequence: TGCGCCAGCAGTGACCGACAGTTATATAGCAATCAGCCCCAGCATTTT.

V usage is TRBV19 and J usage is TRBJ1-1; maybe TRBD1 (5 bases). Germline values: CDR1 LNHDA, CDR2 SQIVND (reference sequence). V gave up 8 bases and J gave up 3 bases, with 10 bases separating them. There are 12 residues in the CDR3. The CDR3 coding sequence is TGTGCCAGTTACGGGGGTCACACTGAAGCTTTCTTT. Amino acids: CASYGGHTEAFF. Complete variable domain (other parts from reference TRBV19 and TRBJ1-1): DGGITQSPKYLFRKEGQNVTLSCEQNLNHDAMYWYRQDPGQGLRLIYYSQIVNDFQKGDIAEGYSVSREKKESFPLTVTSAQKNPTAFYLCASYGGHTEAFFGQGTRLTVV.

The CDR3 protein is CASSLGVGNYGYTF. In DNA form, the CDR3 reads TGTGCCAGCAGTTTAGGGGTGGGCAACTATGGCTACACCTTC. This chain uses TRBV2 with TRBJ1-2; tentatively, D is TRBD1 (5 bases). V dropped 5 bases and J dropped 2 bases, with 12 bases sitting between them. Germline V gene sequence: CDR1 SNHLY, CDR2 FYNNEI. There are 14 residues in the CDR3.

DNA of the CDR3: TGTGCCAGTAGTGTTGAACACCTTAGCAATCAGCCCCAGCATTTT. Translated, it gives CASSVEHLSNQPQHF. The rearrangement joins TRBV19 to TRBJ1-5; D is uncertain. The CDR3 is 15 residues long. The ends were cut back, 5 bases at V and 0 bases at J, with 11 bases in the middle. Germline CDR1 reads LNHDA; CDR2 reads SQIVND (reference sequence).

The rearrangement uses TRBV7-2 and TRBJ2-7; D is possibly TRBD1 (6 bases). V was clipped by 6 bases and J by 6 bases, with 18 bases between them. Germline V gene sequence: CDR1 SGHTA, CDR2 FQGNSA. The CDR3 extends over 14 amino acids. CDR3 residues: CASSPDRLRREQYF. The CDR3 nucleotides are TGTGCCAGCAGTCCCGACAGGCTCAGGCGCGAGCAGTACTTC.

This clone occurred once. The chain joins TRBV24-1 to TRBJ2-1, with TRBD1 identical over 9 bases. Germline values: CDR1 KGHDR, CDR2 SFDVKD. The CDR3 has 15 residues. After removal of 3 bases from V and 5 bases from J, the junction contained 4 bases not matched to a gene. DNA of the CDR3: TGTGCCACCAGTGATGCTAGGACAGGGGACAATGAGCAGTTCTTC. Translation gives CATSDARTGDNEQFF.

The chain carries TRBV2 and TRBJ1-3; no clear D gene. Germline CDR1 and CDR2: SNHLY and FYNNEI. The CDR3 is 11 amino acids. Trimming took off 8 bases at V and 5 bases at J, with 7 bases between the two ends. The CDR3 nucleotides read TGTGCCAGCTTGTCAAGAAACACCATATATTTT. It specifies CASLSRNTIYF. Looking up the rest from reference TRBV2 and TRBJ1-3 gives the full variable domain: EPEVTQTPSHQVTQMGQEVILRCVPISNHLYFYWYRQILGQKVEFLVSFYNNEISEKSEIFDDQFSVERPDGSNFTLKIRSTKLEDSAMYFCASLSRNTIYFGEGSWLTVV.

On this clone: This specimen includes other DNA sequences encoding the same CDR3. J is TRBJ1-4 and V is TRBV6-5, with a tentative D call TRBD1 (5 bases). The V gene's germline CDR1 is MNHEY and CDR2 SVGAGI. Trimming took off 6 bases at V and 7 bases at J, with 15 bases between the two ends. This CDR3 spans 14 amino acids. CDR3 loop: CASRLDWGFEKLFF. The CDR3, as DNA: TGTGCCAGCAGGCTCGATTGGGGCTTTGAAAAACTGTTTTTT.

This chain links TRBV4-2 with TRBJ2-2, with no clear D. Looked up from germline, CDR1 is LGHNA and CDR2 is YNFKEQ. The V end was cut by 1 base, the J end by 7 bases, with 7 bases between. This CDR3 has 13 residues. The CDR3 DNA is TGTGCCAGCAGCCAAGGCGATCTCGGGGAGCTGTTTTTT. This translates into CASSQGDLGELFF.

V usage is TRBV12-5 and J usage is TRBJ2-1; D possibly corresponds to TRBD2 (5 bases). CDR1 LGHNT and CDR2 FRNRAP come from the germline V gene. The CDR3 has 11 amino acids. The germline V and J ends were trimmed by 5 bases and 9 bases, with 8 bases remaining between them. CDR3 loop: CASGGETEQFF. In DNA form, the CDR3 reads TGTGCTAGTGGTGGGGAGACTGAGCAGTTCTTC.

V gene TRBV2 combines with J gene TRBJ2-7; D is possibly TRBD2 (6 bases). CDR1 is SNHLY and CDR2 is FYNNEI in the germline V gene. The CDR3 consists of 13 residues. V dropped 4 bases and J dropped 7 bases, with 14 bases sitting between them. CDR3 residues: CASSVRREQEQYV. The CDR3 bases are TGTGCCAGCAGTGTTAGGAGGGAACAAGAGCAGTACGTC.

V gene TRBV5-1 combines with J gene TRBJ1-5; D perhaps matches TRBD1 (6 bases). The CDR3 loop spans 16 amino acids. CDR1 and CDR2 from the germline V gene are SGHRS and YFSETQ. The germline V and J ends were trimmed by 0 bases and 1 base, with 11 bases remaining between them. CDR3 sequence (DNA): TGCGCCAGCAGCTTGGGCGACAGGCAGAGCAATCAGCCCCAGCATTTT. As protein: CASSLGDRQSNQPQHF. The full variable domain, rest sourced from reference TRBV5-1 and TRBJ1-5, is KAGVTQTPRYLIKTRGQQVTLSCSPISGHRSVSWYQQTPGQGLQFLFEYFSETQRNKGNFPGRFSGRQFSNSRSEMNVSTLELGDSALYLCASSLGDRQSNQPQHFGDGTRLSIL.

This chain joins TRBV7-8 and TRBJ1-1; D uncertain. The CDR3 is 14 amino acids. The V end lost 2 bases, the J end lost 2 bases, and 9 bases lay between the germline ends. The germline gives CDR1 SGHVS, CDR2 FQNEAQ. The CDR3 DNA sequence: TGTGCCAGCAGCTTATATTCAGTCAACACTGAAGCTTTCTTT. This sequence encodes CASSLYSVNTEAFF.